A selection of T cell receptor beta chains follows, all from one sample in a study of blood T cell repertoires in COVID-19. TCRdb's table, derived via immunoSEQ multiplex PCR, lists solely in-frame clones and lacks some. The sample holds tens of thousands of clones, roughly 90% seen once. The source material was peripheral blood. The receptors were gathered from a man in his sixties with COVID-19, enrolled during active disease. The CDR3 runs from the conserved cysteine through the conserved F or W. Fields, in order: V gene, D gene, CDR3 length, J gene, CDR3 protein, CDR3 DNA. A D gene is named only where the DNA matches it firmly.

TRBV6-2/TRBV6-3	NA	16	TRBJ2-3	CASSPRLDPSTDTQYF	TGTGCCAGCAGCCCCCGACTAGATCCTAGCACAGATACGCAGTATTTT
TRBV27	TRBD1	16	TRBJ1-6	CASSFRAGQSNSPLHF	TGTGCCAGCAGTTTTCGTGCGGGACAGTCGAATTCACCCCTCCACTTT
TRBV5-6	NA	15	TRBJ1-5	CASSLKNRRNQPQHF	TGTGCCAGCAGCTTAAAGAACAGAAGGAATCAGCCCCAGCATTTT
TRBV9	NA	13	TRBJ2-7	CASSPSEPYEQYF	TGTGCCAGCAGCCCGAGCGAACCTTACGAGCAGTACTTC
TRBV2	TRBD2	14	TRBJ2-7	CASSVSGSSYEQYF	TGTGCCAGCAGTGTTAGCGGGAGCTCCTACGAGCAGTACTTC
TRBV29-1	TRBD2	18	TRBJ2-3	CSVEDLNNWGRAAATQYF	TGCAGCGTTGAAGATTTAAATAATTGGGGGAGGGCCGCAGCTACGCAGTATTTT
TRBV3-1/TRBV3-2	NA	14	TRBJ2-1	CASSQDHGGNEQFF	TGTGCCAGCAGCCAAGATCACGGGGGCAATGAGCAGTTCTTC
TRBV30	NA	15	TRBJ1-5	CAWSVPGLSNQPQHF	TGTGCCTGGAGTGTTCCGGGACTAAGCAATCAGCCCCAGCATTTT
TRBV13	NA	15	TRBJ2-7	CASSLGRGSSYEQYF	TGTGCCAGCAGCTTAGGCCGGGGGAGCTCCTACGAGCAGTACTTC
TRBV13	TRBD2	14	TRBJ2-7	CASSSDGGAYEQYF	TGTGCCAGCAGCTCCGATGGGGGGGCCTACGAGCAGTACTTC
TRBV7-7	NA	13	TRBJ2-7	CASSHDLEREQYF	TGTGCCAGCAGCCACGACCTTGAGCGCGAGCAGTACTTC
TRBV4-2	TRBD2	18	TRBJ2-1	CASSQMPGVAGNYNEQFF	TGTGCCAGCAGCCAGATGCCCGGGGTAGCGGGGAACTACAATGAGCAGTTCTTC
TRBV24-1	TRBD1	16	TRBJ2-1	CATSDVTGEPYNEQFF	TGTGCCACCAGTGATGTTACAGGGGAACCCTACAATGAGCAGTTCTTC
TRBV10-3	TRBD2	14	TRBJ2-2	CAISKGLGTGELFF	TGTGCCATCAGCAAGGGACTAGGGACCGGGGAGCTGTTTTTT
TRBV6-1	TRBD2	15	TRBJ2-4	CASSEPPWRENIQYF	TGTGCCAGCAGTGAACCGCCTTGGCGGGAGAACATTCAGTACTTC
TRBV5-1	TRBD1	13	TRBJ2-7	CASSPGQVYEQYF	TGCGCCAGCAGCCCTGGACAGGTATACGAGCAGTACTTC
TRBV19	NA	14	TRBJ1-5	CASSPDNSNQPQHF	TGTGCCAGTAGTCCGGACAATAGCAATCAGCCCCAGCATTTT
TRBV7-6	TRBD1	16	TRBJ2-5	CASSLFGQGLQETQYF	TGTGCCAGCAGCTTATTTGGACAGGGGCTCCAAGAGACCCAGTACTTC
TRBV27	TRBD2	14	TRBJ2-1	CASSFGRERGEQFF	TGTGCCAGCAGTTTTGGGCGGGAGAGGGGAGAGCAGTTCTTC
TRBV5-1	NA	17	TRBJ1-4	CASSLAPGGATNEKLFF	TGCGCCAGCAGCTTGGCCCCGGGGGGAGCAACTAATGAAAAACTGTTTTTT
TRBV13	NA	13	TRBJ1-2	CASSLERRYGYTF	TGTGCCAGCAGCTTAGAGAGGAGGTATGGCTACACCTTC
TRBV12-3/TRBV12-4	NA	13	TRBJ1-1	CASTIGGAHGAFF	TGTGCCAGCACCATAGGGGGGGCTCATGGGGCTTTCTTT
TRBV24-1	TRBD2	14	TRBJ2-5	CATSPGAGEETQYF	TGTGCCACCAGTCCAGGAGCGGGGGAAGAGACCCAGTACTTC
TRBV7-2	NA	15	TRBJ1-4	CASSLYMGVNEKLFF	TGTGCCAGCAGCCTGTACATGGGAGTTAATGAAAAACTGTTTTTT
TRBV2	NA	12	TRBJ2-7	CASSGDSYEQYF	TGTGCCAGCAGTGGTGACAGCTACGAGCAGTACTTC
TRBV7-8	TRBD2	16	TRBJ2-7	CASSLAVTSASYEQYF	TGTGCCAGCAGCTTAGCGGTGACTAGCGCCTCCTACGAGCAGTACTTC
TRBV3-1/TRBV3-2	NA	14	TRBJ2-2	CASSPGVDTGELFF	TGTGCCAGCAGCCCCGGGGTCGACACCGGGGAGCTGTTTTTT
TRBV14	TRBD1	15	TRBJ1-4	CASSRGTVHNEKLFF	TGTGCCAGCAGCCGTGGGACAGTCCATAATGAAAAACTGTTTTTT
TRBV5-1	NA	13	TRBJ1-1	CASSWEGSTEAFF	TGCGCCAGCAGCTGGGAGGGAAGCACTGAAGCTTTCTTT
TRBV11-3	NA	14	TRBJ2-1	CASSLERGWNEQFF	TGTGCCAGCAGCTTAGAACGGGGGTGGAATGAGCAGTTCTTC
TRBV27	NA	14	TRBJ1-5	CASREGRTNQPQHF	TGTGCCAGCCGGGAGGGGCGTACCAATCAGCCCCAGCATTTT
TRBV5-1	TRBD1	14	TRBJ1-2	CASSQDRGISGYTF	TGCGCCAGCAGCCAAGACAGGGGGATAAGCGGCTACACCTTC
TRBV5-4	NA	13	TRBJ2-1	CASSLPGRNEQFF	TGTGCCAGCAGCTTGCCGGGGAGGAATGAGCAGTTCTTC
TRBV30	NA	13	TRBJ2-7	CAWSQGGIYEQYF	TGTGCCTGGAGTCAGGGTGGGATCTACGAGCAGTACTTC
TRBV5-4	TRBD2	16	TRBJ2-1	CASSSPSGSSYNEQFF	TGTGCCAGCAGTTCACCTAGCGGGAGCTCCTACAATGAGCAGTTCTTC